These T cell receptor beta chains were read from a single sample in a study of shared clonotypes between healthy human individuals. Only in-frame clones appear in the TCRdb table, and some are missing; sequencing was by immunoSEQ multiplex PCR. Among over 850,000 clones listed, about four fifths were seen once. The source material was memory CD4+ T cells from PBMCs. The receptors were sampled from a man between 18 and 35 years old in good health. Some clones in this sample may be carry-over from other donors' samples. Each CDR3 is given with its conserved first and last residue. The D gene is left open where the match is weak. Some rows mark clone size as missing; the rest say once, few, many or name a class of expanded clone.

j_call clone_size v_call d_call cdr3_nt cdr3_aa
TRBJ2-5 few TRBV28 TRBD2 TGTGCCAGCAGTTTGTGGACTAGCGGGCAAGAGACCCAGTACTTC CASSLWTSGQETQYF
TRBJ2-5 NA TRBV6-1 TRBD1 TGTGCCAGCAGTCCGGAAACAGGGGGCTTTGAGACCCAGTACTTC CASSPETGGFETQYF
TRBJ2-7 NA TRBV5-1 NA TGCGCCAGCAGCTTGAGTGATAGGGCAGGGAGCTCCTACGAGCAGTACTTC CASSLSDRAGSSYEQYF
TRBJ1-5 few TRBV19 NA TGTGCCAGTAGTAAGGGGTATCAGCCCCAGCATTTT CASSKGYQPQHF
TRBJ1-1 NA TRBV2 NA TGTGCCAGCAGCCAGTGGGAGAACACTGAAGCTTTCTTT CASSQWENTEAFF
TRBJ2-5 few TRBV5-1 NA TGCGCCAGCAGCCCTCGGGTGTCCGGGGAACTTGGTGAGACCCAGTACTTC CASSPRVSGELGETQYF
TRBJ2-7 NA TRBV5-4 NA TGTGCCAGCAGTTTGGGACGGGGCCTCCCTTCCTACGAGCAGTACTTC CASSLGRGLPSYEQYF
TRBJ2-3 NA TRBV30 NA TGTGCCTGGACCCGGGGGCAATCAGATACGCAGTATTTT CAWTRGQSDTQYF
TRBJ2-3 NA TRBV5-1 NA TGCGCCAGCAGCCTAGGGGAATATAGCACAGATACGCAGTATTTT CASSLGEYSTDTQYF
TRBJ1-5 NA TRBV12-5 NA TGTGCTAGTGGTAAGGACCGCAATCAGCCCCAGCATTTT CASGKDRNQPQHF
TRBJ2-5 NA TRBV7-9 NA TGTGCCAGCAGCTTAGGGGCTAAAGAAACCCAGTACTTC CASSLGAKETQYF
TRBJ2-7 NA TRBV4-1 TRBD1 TGCGCCAGCAGCCAAGGTCCGGGACAGGGCTACTACGAGCAGTACTTC CASSQGPGQGYYEQYF
TRBJ2-5 NA TRBV10-3 NA TGTGCCACGGGAGAACAGGGGCGCCAAGAGACCCAGTACTTC CATGEQGRQETQYF
TRBJ2-3 NA TRBV7-2 NA TGTGCCAGCAGACAGGGCTTTTTTCCAGATACGCAGTATTTT CASRQGFFPDTQYF
TRBJ1-2 NA TRBV5-1 NA TGCGCCAGCAGCTTGAGTGCTAACTATGGCTACACCTTC CASSLSANYGYTF
TRBJ2-3 NA TRBV7-9 TRBD2 TGTGCCAGCAGCTTAATGGGACTAGCGGGAGATACGCAGTATTTT CASSLMGLAGDTQYF
TRBJ2-3 NA TRBV9 NA TGTGCCAGCAGCGTTGCACTTATCACAGATACGCAGTATTTT CASSVALITDTQYF
TRBJ2-2 once TRBV19 TRBD1 TGTGCCAGTAGATACAGGGGGCGCGCCACCGGGGAGCTGTTTTTT CASRYRGRATGELFF
TRBJ2-2 NA TRBV28 TRBD1 TGTGCCAGCAGTTTGGGGTCAGGGGGTAACACCGGGGAGCTGTTTTTT CASSLGSGGNTGELFF
TRBJ1-4 once TRBV19 TRBD1 TGTGCCAGTAGTATAACCCAGGGGGCCTTATCTGAAAAACTGTTTTTT CASSITQGALSEKLFF
TRBJ2-1 NA TRBV2 TRBD2 TGTGCCGGGAGACGCGGACTAGCGAAAAATGAGCAGTTCTTC CAGRRGLAKNEQFF
TRBJ1-2 NA TRBV18 NA TGTGCCAGCTCACCGATTTCTGCTAACTATGGCTACACCTTC CASSPISANYGYTF
TRBJ2-3 NA TRBV7-9 NA TGTGCCAGCAGCGCCCGGGTTCCCCTAGCGATTATTAGCACAGATACGCAGTATTTT CASSARVPLAIISTDTQYF
TRBJ2-5 NA TRBV5-1 NA TGCGCCAGCAGCTTGATGGCGGATCAAGAGACCCAGTACTTC CASSLMADQETQYF
TRBJ2-3 NA TRBV5-6 NA TGTGCCAGCAGCGGGGCTACGCAGTATTTT CASSGATQYF